Each of the 3 T cell receptor beta chains below was sequenced from the same sample in a study of blood T cells in healthy people across ages. With a J-beta primer mix and a sample-barcoded 5' primer, a second PCR ran 7 to 11 cycles. TCRdb fed the 5' RACE reads into MiXCR, producing one record per CDR3 protein. Among about 1.6 million distinct CDR3 sequences listed, 34% were seen once. Sequenced: blood. The source is a woman in her twenties or thirties in good health.

This chain connects TRBV7-9 to TRBJ2-2; TRBD1 agrees at 9 bases. With V trimmed by 5 bases and J by 5 bases, 6 bases remained unmatched. Germline CDR1 SEHNR, CDR2 FQNEAQ (reference sequence). This CDR3 has 15 amino acids. The DNA of the CDR3 is TGTGCCAGCAGCGACGGACAGGGGACTACCGGGGAGCTGTTTTTT. It specifies CASSDGQGTTGELFF.

DNA of the CDR3: TGTGCCAGCAGCCCACGACTAGCGGGGGGGCTATGGAATGAGCAGTTCTTC. The encoded protein is CASSPRLAGGLWNEQFF. The genes are TRBV7-9 and TRBJ2-1; TRBD2 agrees at 14 bases. V lost 5 bases, J lost 7 bases, and 10 bases stayed unmatched. CDR1 SEHNR and CDR2 FQNEAQ come from the germline V gene (reference sequence). CDR3 length: 17 amino acids.

This rearrangement joins TRBV20-1 to TRBJ1-1; D uncertain. The germline V and J ends were trimmed by 3 bases and 5 bases, with 10 bases remaining between them. Germline V gene sequence: CDR1 DFQATT, CDR2 SNEGSKA (reference sequence). The CDR3 is 12 residues long. This CDR3 reads CSASPVRTEAFF. In DNA, the CDR3 is TGCAGTGCTAGCCCGGTACGGACTGAAGCTTTCTTT.